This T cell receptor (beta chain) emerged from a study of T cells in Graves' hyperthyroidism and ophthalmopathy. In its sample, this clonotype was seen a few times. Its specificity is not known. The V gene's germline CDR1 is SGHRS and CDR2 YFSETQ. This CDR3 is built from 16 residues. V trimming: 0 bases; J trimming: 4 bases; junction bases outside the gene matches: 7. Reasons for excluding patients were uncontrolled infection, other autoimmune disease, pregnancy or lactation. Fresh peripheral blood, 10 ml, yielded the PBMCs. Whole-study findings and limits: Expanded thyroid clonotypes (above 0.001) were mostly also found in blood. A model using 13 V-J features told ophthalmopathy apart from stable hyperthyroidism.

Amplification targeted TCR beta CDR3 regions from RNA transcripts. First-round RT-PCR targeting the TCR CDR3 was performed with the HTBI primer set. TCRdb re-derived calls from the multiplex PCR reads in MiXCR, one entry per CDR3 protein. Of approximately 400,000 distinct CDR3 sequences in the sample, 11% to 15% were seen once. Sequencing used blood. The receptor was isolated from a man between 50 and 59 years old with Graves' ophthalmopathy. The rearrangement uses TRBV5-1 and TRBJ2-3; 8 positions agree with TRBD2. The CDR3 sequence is CASSLEIAGSSDTQYF. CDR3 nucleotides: TGCGCCAGCAGCTTGGAGATAGCGGGATCATCAGATACGCAGTATTTT.